This entry lists 14 T cell receptor beta chains sequenced from one sample in a study of blood T cell repertoires in COVID-19. The data were produced by immunoSEQ multiplex PCR, yet TCRdb's version contains in-frame clones alone and is incomplete. In the table there are approximately 280,000 clones, around 87% of which are singletons. Sequencing was done on a sample of peripheral blood. Source of these receptors: a woman in her 30s who had recovered from COVID-19.

The V and J genes are TRBV5-1 and TRBJ2-7; D possibly corresponds to TRBD1 (6 bases). V was pared by 7 bases and J by 3 bases, with 14 bases between. CDR1 SGHRS and CDR2 YFSETQ come from the germline V gene. This CDR3 region has 13 residues. The CDR3 sequence is CASSWGQGYEQYF. In nucleotides, the CDR3 is TGCGCCAGCTCATGGGGGCAGGGCTACGAGCAGTACTTC.

This rearrangement joins TRBV5-6 to TRBJ2-7; 9 nucleotides align to TRBD1. The ends lost 4 bases at V and 4 bases at J; junction bases unmatched: 6. The germline V gene encodes CDR1 SGHDT and CDR2 YYEEEE. The CDR3 runs to 14 residues. Written as DNA, the CDR3 is TGTGCCAGCAGCGCCGGGACAGGGAGTTACGAGCAGTACTTC. It encodes CASSAGTGSYEQYF.

The V and J genes are TRBV28 and TRBJ2-7, with a possible D match to TRBD2 (5 bases). CDR1 is MDHEN, CDR2 SYDVKM, per germline. V was pared by 4 bases and J by 2 bases, with 12 bases between. This CDR3 is 14 amino acids long. CDR3 sequence reads: CASSWLGDTYEQYF. The CDR3 bases are TGTGCCAGCAGTTGGCTGGGAGACACCTACGAGCAGTACTTC.

This chain links TRBV3-1 (or the pseudogene TRBV3-2) with TRBJ2-1; the D gene is possibly TRBD2 (5 bases). This CDR3 contains 12 residues. Germline V lookup: CDR1 LGHDT, CDR2 YNNKEL (reference sequence). V lost 9 bases, J lost 3 bases, and 9 bases lay in between. The CDR3 coding sequence is TGTGCCAGTAAAGACTACTACAATGAGCAGTTCTTC. It encodes CASKDYYNEQFF.

CDR3 coding DNA: TGTGCCAGCAGCAAAGAGATCGGGGGGGGTGGCTACACCTTC. This encodes CASSKEIGGGGYTF. The rearrangement uses TRBV21-1 and TRBJ1-2. TRBV21-1 is recorded as a pseudogene. This CDR3 contains 14 residues.

This clone was seen more than once but under ten times. The chain carries TRBV7-9 and TRBJ1-4; TRBD1 agrees at 7 bases. Germline-derived CDR1 and CDR2 are SEHNR and FQNEAQ (reference sequence). The CDR3 sequence is 15 residues long. Trimming took 11 bases from V and 2 from J; bases not matched to a gene: 11. CDR3 loop: CAAGQGVATNEKLFF. The DNA for the CDR3 is TGTGCCGCCGGGCAGGGGGTCGCGACTAATGAAAAACTGTTTTTT.

This rearrangement joins TRBV3-1 (or the pseudogene TRBV3-2) to TRBJ2-4, with TRBD2 matching over 7 bases. CDR1 LGHDT and CDR2 YNNKEL come from the germline V gene (reference sequence). This CDR3 is built from 14 residues. J gave up 1 base and V 3 bases, and 0 bases lay outside the gene matches. The CDR3 DNA follows: TGTGCCAGCAGCCATAGCGGGGCCAAAAACATTCAGTACTTC. Its translation: CASSHSGAKNIQYF.

The V and J genes are TRBV29-1 and TRBJ2-5, with 7 bases matching TRBD1. This CDR3 has 13 residues. Trimming cost V 7 bases and J 5 bases; bases outside gene matches: 10. CDR1 and CDR2 from the germline V gene are SQVTM and ANQGSEA. This chain's CDR3 is CSASTGLFETQYF. The CDR3 DNA reads TGCAGCGCTTCGACAGGGTTGTTTGAGACCCAGTACTTC.

The chain is built from TRBV9 and TRBJ2-1; D call uncertain. This CDR3 is 11 amino acids long. V was pared by 4 bases and J by 8 bases, with 7 bases between. Germline V gene sequence: CDR1 SGDLS, CDR2 YYNGEE. The chain's CDR3 is CASSKRDEQFF. Written as DNA, the CDR3 is TGTGCCAGCAGCAAGCGCGATGAGCAGTTCTTC.

Only a few counts were recorded for this clone. The chain uses TRBV4-2 and TRBJ2-3; the match to TRBD2 covers 10 bases. Trimming took 4 bases from V and 0 from J; bases not matched to a gene: 19. The CDR3 loop spans 21 amino acids. Looked up from germline, CDR1 is LGHNA and CDR2 is YNFKEQ. The CDR3 region is CASSLRNLAGERRHSTDTQYF. CDR3 DNA sequence: TGTGCCAGCAGCCTCCGGAATCTAGCGGGAGAACGGAGACATAGCACAGATACGCAGTATTTT.

The chain links TRBV28 to TRBJ1-1, with 9 bases fitting TRBD1. V lost 4 bases and J lost 10; bases outside the gene matches: 16. Germline V CDR1 and CDR2: MDHEN, SYDVKM. The CDR3 sequence is 16 residues long. The CDR3 loop reads CASSSAGRTGVGGAFF. The CDR3 bases are TGTGCCAGCAGTTCTGCCGGTCGGACAGGGGTTGGAGGAGCTTTCTTT.

This sequence joins TRBV6-5 and TRBJ1-5; D might be TRBD1 (6 bases). The germline CDR1 and CDR2 sequences are MNHEY and SVGAGI. V lost 2 bases and J 6 bases, leaving 14 bases between the germline ends. The CDR3 covers 15 residues. The DNA of the CDR3 is TGTGCCAGCAGTTACCGCAGGGGATTCTTTCAGCCCCAGCATTTT. It encodes CASSYRRGFFQPQHF.

This clone has more than one count but fewer than ten. V is TRBV1 and J is TRBJ2-7; the listed D gene, TRBD2, was not tested against the DNA. TRBV1 is a listed pseudogene. The CDR3 spans 17 residues. The CDR3 spells CTSSQRVDLARAYEQYF. The CDR3 coding sequence is TGCACCAGCAGCCAAAGGGTGGATCTAGCGAGGGCCTACGAGCAGTACTTC.

This rearrangement joins TRBV6-5 to TRBJ1-5; 7 nucleotides line up with TRBD1. Trimming took 7 bases from V and 3 from J; bases not matched to a gene: 6. The CDR3 sequence is 14 residues long. From germline, CDR1 is MNHEY and CDR2 SVGAGI. CDR3 DNA sequence: TGTGCCAGCACCGACGGGACAGACAATCAGCCCCAGCATTTT. Translated: CASTDGTDNQPQHF.